The present T cell receptor beta chain was sequenced within a study of T cells in tuberculosis. Study-wide context: Samples predate treatment or fall within its first 7 days.

Repertoires were generated with immunoSEQ multiplex PCR, while TCRdb's copy carries only in-frame clones and drops some. The sample has about 10,000 clones, just under 95% seen once. In germline, CDR1 is SGHNT, CDR2 YYREEE (reference sequence). CDR3 size: 12 residues. V gave up 4 bases and J gave up 10 bases; unmatched junction bases: 5. Included patients were adults of at least 18, HIV-seronegative, South African. The study, taken as a whole, reports: Active tuberculosis alpha repertoires lay closer to GMM-specific TCRs than controls'. Active tuberculosis patients had shorter CDR3-alpha; the beta difference was nonsignificant.

Notes on this clone: What it recognizes is unknown.

The rearrangement links TRBV5-4 to TRBJ2-1, with 7 bases identical to TRBD1. This clonotype was obtained from an adult with tuberculosis. The sample taken for sequencing was PBMCs. CDR3 residues: CASSRQGKEQFF. The CDR3 DNA sequence: TGTGCCAGCAGCCGACAGGGAAAAGAGCAGTTCTTC.